Reported below is one T cell receptor (beta chain). V shed 3 bases and J shed 10 bases, with 22 bases lying between them. From germline, CDR1 is SGDLS and CDR2 YYNGEE. The CDR3 runs 16 residues. This entry belongs to a study of patients and donors after allogeneic stem cell transplantation. TCRdb processed the RT-PCR reads anew with MiXCR; each CDR3 protein has one entry. The repertoire consists of about 160,000 distinct CDR3 sequences, with about two fifths occurring once and the leading ten covering less than 60%. This receptor was obtained from a human donor who was either an allogeneic HSCT recipient or a stem cell or donor lymphocyte infusion donor (not recorded which). It is not recorded whose cells these are; they may come from a transplant donor. The rearrangement joins TRBV9 to TRBJ1-4, with a possible D match to TRBD1 (5 bases). The sample comprised blood, either unsorted or a sorted T cell fraction (not recorded which). The CDR3 is CASSAETPGPRGKLFF. CDR3 nucleotides: TGTGCCAGCAGCGCGGAGACTCCGGGGCCCCGGGGAAAACTGTTTTTT.